A single sample is the source of the 6 T cell receptor beta chains below, sequenced in a study of shared clonotypes between healthy human individuals. Some clones are missing from TCRdb's copy, which holds only in-frame ones; the method was immunoSEQ multiplex PCR. This sample has 2 million to 2.5 million clones; around 95% occur once, and the top ten carry more than 0.1%. The sample was naive CD4+ T cells sorted from blood. Stated subset: CD45RA+ positively selected. The receptors originated from a man younger than 30 in good health.

The V and J genes are TRBV2 and TRBJ2-2, with D unresolved. Trimming removed 3 bases at V and 5 bases at J, with 7 bases between. From germline, CDR1 is SNHLY and CDR2 FYNNEI. This CDR3 comprises 13 residues. As DNA, the CDR3 is TGTGCCAGCAGTGAGTTTCCTACCGGGGAGCTGTTTTTT. This encodes CASSEFPTGELFF.

This chain links TRBV5-1 with TRBJ2-1; 7 bases map to TRBD1. The CDR3 loop spans 17 amino acids. Per the germline V gene, CDR1 is SGHRS and CDR2 is YFSETQ. V lost 2 bases and J lost 0; bases outside the gene matches: 8. Written as DNA, the CDR3 is TGCGCCAGCAGCTTCCCTAGGGACAGCGACTCCTACAATGAGCAGTTCTTC. Its translation is CASSFPRDSDSYNEQFF.

Concerning this clone itself: Other DNA variants within this sample encode the same CDR3. The chain joins TRBV6-5 to TRBJ1-5; D might be TRBD1 (5 bases). V was trimmed by 6 bases and J by 1 base, leaving 7 bases between them. CDR1 and CDR2 from the germline V gene are MNHEY and SVGAGI. This CDR3 spans 13 amino acids. The CDR3 protein is CASSGGSNQPQHF. The CDR3 DNA sequence: TGTGCCAGCAGCGGGGGAAGCAATCAGCCCCAGCATTTT.

This clone was observed once. The chain employs TRBV4-1 and TRBJ2-7; 10 bases are shared with TRBD1. The CDR3 loop spans 15 amino acids. Trimming took 3 bases from V and 0 from J; bases not matched to a gene: 2. CDR1 is MGHRA, CDR2 YSYEKL, per germline. CDR3 coding DNA: TGCGCCAGCAGCCAGGGACAGGGGACCTCCTACGAGCAGTACTTC. It is translated as CASSQGQGTSYEQYF.

The rearrangement joins TRBV4-1 to TRBJ1-4; D is ambiguous. Per germline, CDR1 MGHRA and CDR2 YSYEKL. CDR3 size: 16 residues. The V end lost 2 bases, the J end lost 4 bases, and 14 bases lay between the germline ends. The CDR3 protein is CASSQPGVGDNEKLFF. The CDR3 DNA reads TGCGCCAGCAGCCAACCGGGAGTTGGAGATAATGAAAAACTGTTTTTT.

The gene calls are TRBV7-9 and TRBJ1-4; D may be TRBD1 (5 bases). In germline, CDR1 is SEHNR, CDR2 FQNEAQ (reference sequence). The CDR3 is made up of 15 amino acids. The ends were cut back, 8 bases at V and 6 bases at J, with 19 bases in the middle. The CDR3 loop is CASGTPHTPDEKLFF. CDR3 DNA: TGTGCCAGCGGGACGCCACATACGCCGGATGAAAAACTGTTTTTT.